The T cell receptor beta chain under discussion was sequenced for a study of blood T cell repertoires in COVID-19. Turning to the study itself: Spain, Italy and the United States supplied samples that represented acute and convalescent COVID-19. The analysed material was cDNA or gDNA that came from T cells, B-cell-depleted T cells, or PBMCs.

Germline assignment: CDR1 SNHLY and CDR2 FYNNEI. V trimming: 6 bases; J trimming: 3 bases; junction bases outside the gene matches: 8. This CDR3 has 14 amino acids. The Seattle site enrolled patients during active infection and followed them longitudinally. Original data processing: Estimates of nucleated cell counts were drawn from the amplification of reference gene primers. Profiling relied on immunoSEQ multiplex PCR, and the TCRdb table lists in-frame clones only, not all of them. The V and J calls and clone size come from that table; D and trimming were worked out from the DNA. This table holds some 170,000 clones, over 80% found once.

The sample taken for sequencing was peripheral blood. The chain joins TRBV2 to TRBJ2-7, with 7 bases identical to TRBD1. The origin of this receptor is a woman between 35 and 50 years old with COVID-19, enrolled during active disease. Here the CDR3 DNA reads TGTGCCAGCAGACAGGACTGGGACAGCTACGAGCAGTACTTC. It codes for CASRQDWDSYEQYF.